This TCR beta chain stems from a study of beta chain features in type 1 diabetes. Study observations and caveats: Patients with type 1 diabetes showed fewer VDJ junction insertions and more deletions.

Isolated RNA was reverse transcribed in full, so expressed TCRB transcripts were sequenced. Measured with immunoSEQ multiplex PCR; TCRdb has only the in-frame clones, and not every one. This sample has about 160,000 clones, with less than 9.5% found just once. A note on this clone: No antigen is known for it.

The CDR3 contains 9 residues. Per germline, CDR1 MNHEY and CDR2 SMNVEV (reference sequence). The sequence came from a woman under 30 in good health. This chain links TRBV27 with TRBJ2-4; D remains unclear. Specimen: central memory CD4+ T cells from blood. The CDR3 DNA sequence: TGTGCACACGAAAACATTCAGTACTTC. Translated, it gives CAHENIQYF.